The present T cell receptor beta chain was sequenced within a study of siplizumab effects on memory and regulatory T cells. General study points: Sequences below about 10^-5 frequency were poorly captured. As a result, only a minor fraction of alloreactive clones mapped to unstimulated subsets.

Turning to this clone: Its antigen is currently unknown.

Per sample, the assay covered roughly 9.2 x 10^4 TCR templates. Clones were read by immunoSEQ multiplex PCR, and TCRdb kept only the in-frame ones, dropping some. The table has tens of thousands of clones, approximately 87% seen once. J was trimmed by 3 bases and V by 0 bases; bases with no gene match: 2. Germline CDR1 is SGHRS and CDR2 is YFSETQ. This CDR3 comprises 14 residues. V usage is TRBV5-1 and J usage is TRBJ1-2; 7 bases map to TRBD1. The clonotype was recovered from a human donor in good health. The sequencing sample was made of memory CD4+ T cells sorted from blood. The CDR3 is CASSLGQGDYGYTF. The CDR3 DNA reads TGCGCCAGCAGCTTGGGACAGGGTGACTATGGCTACACCTTC.